In this sample, the clone carrying this TCR beta chain turned up once. This entry is derived from a study of blood T cell repertoires in COVID-19. Overall study: The study drew acute and convalescent COVID-19 samples from the United States, Italy and Spain.

Profiled with immunoSEQ multiplex PCR; TCRdb holds only in-frame clones, not every one. In the table there are fewer than 300,000 clones, 70% to 90% of which are singletons. V was clipped by 5 bases and J by 5 bases; unmatched bases: 11. This CDR3 has 15 residues. CDR1 and CDR2 (germline): MDHEN, SYDVKM. Membership in each cohort depended on participant-reported clinical history. The receptor was derived from a woman younger than 45 who had recovered from COVID-19. This chain uses TRBV28 with TRBJ1-2, with 7 positions matching TRBD1. Sequenced input: PBMCs or T cells enriched from blood (not recorded which). CDR3 sequence: CASSPPTGISYGYTF. In DNA form, the CDR3 reads TGTGCCAGCAGTCCGCCGACAGGGATAAGTTATGGCTACACCTTC.